This T cell receptor beta chain was obtained from a study of blood T cell repertoires in COVID-19. Looking at the study overall: The origin of the acute and convalescent COVID-19 samples was the United States, Italy and Spain.

CDR3 length: 15 residues. Germline loops: CDR1 SGHTA, CDR2 FQGNSA. Trimming pared 2 bases from V and 2 bases from J, leaving 12 bases between. In the authors' workflow: How many nucleated cells were present was estimated from reference gene primer amplification. This table comes from immunoSEQ multiplex PCR, and its TCRdb copy is limited to in-frame clones, with some not included. The DNA was the basis for D and trimming; V, J and clone size are from that table. The table has around 56,000 clones, about 86% seen once. The sample comprised peripheral blood. The clonotype was recovered from a woman aged 80 or older with active or convalescent COVID-19. The chain couples TRBV7-2 to TRBJ2-5; tentative D call: TRBD2 (6 bases). CDR3 region: CASSLQAGGQETQYF. In DNA form, the CDR3 reads TGTGCCAGCAGCTTACAAGCGGGCGGACAAGAGACCCAGTACTTC.